A single sample is the source of the 12 T cell receptor beta chains below, sequenced in a study of OX40 agonist ivuxolimab in advanced cancers. Libraries were prepared by immunoSEQ multiplex PCR; TCRdb keeps only in-frame clonotypes and omits some of them. Of about 73,000 clones listed, around nine tenths are singletons. The source material was CD4+ or CD8+ T cells sorted from blood, sampled in a trial of the OX40 agonist ivuxolimab. The receptor source for this set is an adult with an advanced solid tumor such as melanoma, head and neck, liver or kidney cancer.

The V and J genes are TRBV5-1 and TRBJ2-6; D remains unclear. This CDR3 spans 15 amino acids. CDR1 is SGHRS and CDR2 is YFSETQ in the germline V gene. V was shortened by 1 base and J by 4 bases, with 9 bases between the two germline ends. As DNA, the CDR3 is TGCGCCAGCAGCTTGACGTGGATGGGGGCCAACGTCCTGACTTTC. It translates to CASSLTWMGANVLTF.

The chain carries TRBV6-1 and TRBJ1-3, with TRBD1 identical over 8 bases. Per the germline V gene, CDR1 is MNHNS and CDR2 is SASEGT. V trimming: 3 bases; J trimming: 7 bases; junction bases outside the gene matches: 14. The CDR3 runs to 17 residues. The CDR3 DNA follows: TGTGCCAGCAGTGATCCCCCTTCGACAGGGGAGGTCAACACCATATATTTT. Its translation: CASSDPPSTGEVNTIYF.

The chain employs TRBV28 and TRBJ1-5; D remains ambiguous. V gave up 6 bases and J gave up 4 bases, with 13 bases separating them. The CDR3 contains 14 residues. In germline, CDR1 is MDHEN, CDR2 SYDVKM. CDR3 in DNA: TGTGCCAGCAGCCCCCCGACGGATAATCAGCCCCAGCATTTT. Protein product: CASSPPTDNQPQHF.

J is TRBJ1-3 and V is TRBV2; D gene uncertain. Germline values: CDR1 SNHLY, CDR2 FYNNEI. The germline V and J ends were trimmed by 2 bases and 0 bases, with 8 bases remaining between them. The CDR3 length is 15 residues. DNA for the CDR3: TGTGCCAGCAGTGAAAGCTGGCTCTCTGGAAACACCATATATTTT. It codes for CASSESWLSGNTIYF.

The chain links TRBV11-3 to TRBJ2-1; the D gene could be TRBD1 or TRBD2 (7 bases each). CDR1 is SGHNT, CDR2 YENEEA, per germline. Trimming took 4 bases from V and 8 from J, leaving 18 bases between them. CDR3 length equals 15 residues. The CDR3 is CASSYRQGGRDEQFF. The CDR3, as DNA: TGTGCCAGCAGCTACCGACAGGGAGGGCGCGATGAGCAGTTCTTC.

This clone has just one count. The chain couples TRBV7-9 to TRBJ1-3; D is uncertain. Trimming cost V 3 bases and J 0 bases, with 6 bases left between them. The CDR3 contains 14 residues. CDR1 is SEHNR and CDR2 is FQNEAQ in the germline V gene (reference sequence). This CDR3 is CASSLPFSGNTIYF. Written as DNA, the CDR3 is TGTGCCAGCAGCTTGCCTTTCTCTGGAAACACCATATATTTT.

This clone occurred once. The chain has TRBV28 and TRBJ1-5, with D possibly TRBD1 on 6 matching bases. The CDR3 has 16 residues. The germline V and J ends were trimmed by 4 bases and 7 bases, with 20 bases remaining between them. Germline V gives CDR1 MDHEN, CDR2 SYDVKM. CDR3 bases: TGTGCCAGCAGTTCAGGACAGAGATCTTTCCTCCAGCCCCAGCATTTT. This encodes CASSSGQRSFLQPQHF.

This sequence joins TRBV7-2 and TRBJ1-3; D not resolved. V was cut by 4 bases and J by 0 bases, with 13 bases left in between. CDR1 and CDR2 (germline): SGHTA, FQGNSA. The CDR3 sequence is 16 residues long. CDR3 region: CASSSLRASSGNTIYF. Here the CDR3 DNA reads TGTGCCAGCAGCTCCTTGAGGGCCAGCTCTGGAAACACCATATATTTT.

In this sample, this clone turned up once. J is TRBJ2-2 and V is TRBV9, with TRBD1 identical over 10 bases. This CDR3 has 15 residues. Looked up from germline, CDR1 is SGDLS and CDR2 is YYNGEE. V lost 3 bases to trimming and J lost 5 bases; unmatched junction nucleotides: 4. The CDR3 reads CASSAGGQGTGELFF. As DNA, the CDR3 is TGTGCCAGCAGCGCGGGGGGACAGGGGACCGGGGAGCTGTTTTTT.

V and J are TRBV6-1 and TRBJ1-2; 9 positions match TRBD1. The CDR3 runs 17 residues. Unmatched junction bases numbered 13, after V lost 1 base and J lost 7 bases. Germline values: CDR1 MNHNS, CDR2 SASEGT. CDR3 sequence: CASSEVLPGGTGFGYTF. DNA of the CDR3: TGTGCCAGCAGTGAAGTGCTACCTGGAGGGACAGGGTTTGGCTACACCTTC.

J is TRBJ1-3 and V is TRBV15; possible D gene TRBD1, 5 bases. This CDR3 region has 16 residues. Trimming left V 5 bases short and J 2 bases short, with 16 bases between. CDR1 and CDR2 (germline): LNHNV, YYDKDF (reference sequence). CDR3 residues: CATSAPIGGAGNTIYF. The CDR3 DNA follows: TGTGCCACCAGCGCACCCATTGGGGGGGCTGGAAACACCATATATTTT.

The V and J genes are TRBV6-1 and TRBJ2-5, with a tentative D call TRBD2 (6 bases). V was shortened by 5 bases and J by 4 bases, with 14 bases between the two germline ends. In germline, CDR1 is MNHNS, CDR2 SASEGT. The CDR3 consists of 14 residues. The CDR3 protein is CASSSLGGVETQYF. The CDR3 DNA reads TGTGCCAGCAGTTCCCTAGGCGGGGTAGAGACCCAGTACTTC.